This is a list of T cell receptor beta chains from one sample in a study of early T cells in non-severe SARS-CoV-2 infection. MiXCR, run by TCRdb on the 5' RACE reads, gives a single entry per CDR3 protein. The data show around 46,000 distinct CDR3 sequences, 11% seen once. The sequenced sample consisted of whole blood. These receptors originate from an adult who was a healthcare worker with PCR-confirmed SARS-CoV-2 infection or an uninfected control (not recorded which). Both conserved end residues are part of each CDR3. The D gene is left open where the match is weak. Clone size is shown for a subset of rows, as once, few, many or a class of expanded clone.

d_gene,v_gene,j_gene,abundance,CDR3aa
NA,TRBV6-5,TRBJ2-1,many,CASIKQGYNEQFF
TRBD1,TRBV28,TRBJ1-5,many,CASSFTGGNQPQHF
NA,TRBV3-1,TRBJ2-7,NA,CASSPVVGEQYF
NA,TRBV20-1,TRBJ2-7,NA,CSARRAQSPHEQYF
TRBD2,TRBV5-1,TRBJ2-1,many,CASSTTSGIYNEQFF
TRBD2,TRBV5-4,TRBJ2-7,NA,CASSKGRESSYEQYF
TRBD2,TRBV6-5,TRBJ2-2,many,CASSRTSGSTGELFF
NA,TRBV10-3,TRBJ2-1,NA,CAISEGHVEFIQFF
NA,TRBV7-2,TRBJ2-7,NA,CASRLSGSSYEQYF
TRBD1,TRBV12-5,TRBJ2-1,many,CASDPGTGFYEQFF
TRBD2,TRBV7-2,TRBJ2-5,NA,CASSLGFSGGQETQYF
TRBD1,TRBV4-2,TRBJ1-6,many,CASSLDRGPVNSPLHF
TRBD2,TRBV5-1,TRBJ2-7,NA,CASTGELAGGEQYF
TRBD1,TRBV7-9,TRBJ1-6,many,CASSPTGQGARSPLHF
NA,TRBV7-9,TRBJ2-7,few,CASSLSGALSYEQYF
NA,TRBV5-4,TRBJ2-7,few,CASSLAITYEQYF
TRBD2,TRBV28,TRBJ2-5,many,CASSTLDSGKETQYF
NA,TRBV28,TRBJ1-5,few,CASSYPLGRQPQHF
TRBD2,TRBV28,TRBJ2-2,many,CASILAGGGELFF
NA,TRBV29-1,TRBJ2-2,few,CSVSPLRLDAGELFF
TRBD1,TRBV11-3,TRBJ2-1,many,CASSLGQGSYNEQFF
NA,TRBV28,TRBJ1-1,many,CASSLVRRRNTEAFF
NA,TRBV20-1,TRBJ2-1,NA,CSARPPSAPQFF
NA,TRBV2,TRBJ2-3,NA,CASSGGMTDTQYF
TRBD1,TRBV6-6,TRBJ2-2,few,CASSWQGATGELFF
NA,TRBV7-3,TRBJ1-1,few,CASSLEKNTEAFF
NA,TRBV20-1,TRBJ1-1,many,CSATPGVAEAFF
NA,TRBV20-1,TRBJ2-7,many,CSARGPGRGYEQYF
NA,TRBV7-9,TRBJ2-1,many,CASSLGSGSYNEQFF
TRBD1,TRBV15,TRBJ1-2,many,CATSRDGTGAHYGYTF
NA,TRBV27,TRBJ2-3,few,CASSSTPITDTQYF